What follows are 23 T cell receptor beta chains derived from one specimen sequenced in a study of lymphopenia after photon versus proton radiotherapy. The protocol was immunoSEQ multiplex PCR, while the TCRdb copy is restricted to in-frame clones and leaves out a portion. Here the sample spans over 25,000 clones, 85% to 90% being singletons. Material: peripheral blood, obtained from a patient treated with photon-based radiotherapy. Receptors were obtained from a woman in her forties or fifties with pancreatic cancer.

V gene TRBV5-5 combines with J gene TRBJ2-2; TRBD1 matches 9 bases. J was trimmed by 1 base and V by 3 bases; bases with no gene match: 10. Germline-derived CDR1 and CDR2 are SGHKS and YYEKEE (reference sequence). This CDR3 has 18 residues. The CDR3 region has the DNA TGTGCCAGCAGCTCCCTCTTTCGGGACAGGGTGAACACCGGGGAGCTGTTTTTT. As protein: CASSSLFRDRVNTGELFF.

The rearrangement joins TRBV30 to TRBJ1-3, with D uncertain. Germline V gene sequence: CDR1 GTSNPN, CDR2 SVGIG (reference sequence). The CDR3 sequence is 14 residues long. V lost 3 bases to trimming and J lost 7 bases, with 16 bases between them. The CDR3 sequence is CAWSNEGLANTIYF. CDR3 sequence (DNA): TGTGCCTGGAGCAACGAAGGGCTGGCCAACACCATATATTTT.

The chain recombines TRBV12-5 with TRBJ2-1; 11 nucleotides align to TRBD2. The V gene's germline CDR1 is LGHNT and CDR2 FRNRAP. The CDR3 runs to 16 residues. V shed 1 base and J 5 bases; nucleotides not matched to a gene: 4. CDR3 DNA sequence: TGTGCTAGTGGTTTGGACGCTAGCGGGAGGAACAATGAGCAGTTCTTC. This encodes CASGLDASGRNNEQFF.

CDR3 region: CASSPPAAGTSGSYEQYF. The CDR3 DNA reads as TGTGCCAGCTCACCACCCGCCGCCGGGACTAGCGGGTCCTACGAGCAGTACTTC. The V call is TRBV18, the J call TRBJ2-7; the match to TRBD2 covers 12 bases. Trimming took 0 bases from V and 1 from J; bases not matched to a gene: 7. The CDR3 is 18 amino acids. CDR1 and CDR2 from the germline V gene are KGHSH and LQKENI.

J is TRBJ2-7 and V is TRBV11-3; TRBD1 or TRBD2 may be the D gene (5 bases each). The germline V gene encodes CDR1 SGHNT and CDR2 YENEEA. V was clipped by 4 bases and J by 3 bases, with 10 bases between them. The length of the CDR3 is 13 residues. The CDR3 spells CASSSRDGYEQYF. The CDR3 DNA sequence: TGTGCCAGCAGCTCCCGGGACGGCTACGAGCAGTACTTC.

This CDR3 is CASSLEGTEAFF. CDR3 coding DNA: TGCGCCAGCAGCTTGGAGGGGACTGAAGCTTTCTTT. V and J are TRBV5-1 and TRBJ1-1; tentative D call: TRBD1 (5 bases). Germline CDR1 reads SGHRS; CDR2 reads YFSETQ. The V end was cut by 0 bases, the J end by 5 bases, with 5 bases between. This CDR3 comprises 12 residues. The full variable domain, rest sourced from reference TRBV5-1 and TRBJ1-1, is KAGVTQTPRYLIKTRGQQVTLSCSPISGHRSVSWYQQTPGQGLQFLFEYFSETQRNKGNFPGRFSGRQFSNSRSEMNVSTLELGDSALYLCASSLEGTEAFFGQGTRLTVV.

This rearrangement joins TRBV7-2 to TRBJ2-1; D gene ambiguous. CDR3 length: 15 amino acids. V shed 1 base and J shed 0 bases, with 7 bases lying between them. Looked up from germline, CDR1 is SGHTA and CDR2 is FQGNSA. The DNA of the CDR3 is TGTGCCAGCAGCTTAGAGGCTAGCTCCTACAATGAGCAGTTCTTC. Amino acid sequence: CASSLEASSYNEQFF. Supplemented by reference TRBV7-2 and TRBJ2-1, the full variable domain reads GAGVSQSPSNKVTEKGKDVELRCDPISGHTALYWYRQSLGQGLEFLIYFQGNSAPDKSGLPSDRFSAERTGGSVSTLTIQRTQQEDSAVYLCASSLEASSYNEQFFGPGTRLTVL.

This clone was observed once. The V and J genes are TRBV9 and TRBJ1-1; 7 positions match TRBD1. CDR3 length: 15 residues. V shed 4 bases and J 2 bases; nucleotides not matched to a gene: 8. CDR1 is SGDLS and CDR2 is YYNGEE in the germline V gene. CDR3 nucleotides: TGTGCCAGCAGCCCCCAACAGGGGACCAACACTGAAGCTTTCTTT. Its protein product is CASSPQQGTNTEAFF.

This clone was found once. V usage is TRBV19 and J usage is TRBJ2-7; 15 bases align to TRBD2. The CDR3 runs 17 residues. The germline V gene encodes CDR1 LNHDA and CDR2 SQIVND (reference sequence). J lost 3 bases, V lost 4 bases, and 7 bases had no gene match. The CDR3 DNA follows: TGTGCCAGTAGTAGTCCCGGGACTAGCGGGAGGATCTACGAGCAGTACTTC. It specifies CASSSPGTSGRIYEQYF.

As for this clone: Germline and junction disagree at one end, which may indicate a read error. The CDR3 protein is CASSETGSHF. Here the CDR3 DNA reads TGTGCCAGCAGTGAAACAGGGTCGCACTTC. This chain links TRBV6-1 with TRBJ2-7; D might be TRBD1 (6 bases). The CDR3 sequence is 10 residues long. The germline V gene has CDR1 MNHNS and CDR2 SASEGT.

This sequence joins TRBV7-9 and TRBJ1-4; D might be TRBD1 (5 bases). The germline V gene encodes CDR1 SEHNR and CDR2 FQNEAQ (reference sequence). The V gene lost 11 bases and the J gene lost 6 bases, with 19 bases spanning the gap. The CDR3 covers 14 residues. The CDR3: CASAGSRVDEKLFF. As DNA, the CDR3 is TGTGCCTCAGCGGGATCCAGGGTAGATGAAAAACTGTTTTTT.

The CDR3 loop is CASSSGGMNTEAFF. The CDR3, as DNA: TGTGCCAGCAGTTCTGGGGGGATGAACACTGAAGCTTTCTTT. The chain has TRBV28 and TRBJ1-1, with D possibly being TRBD1 (5 bases). Trimming pared 4 bases from V and 0 bases from J, leaving 9 bases between. The CDR3 has 14 residues. CDR1 is MDHEN and CDR2 is SYDVKM in the germline V gene.

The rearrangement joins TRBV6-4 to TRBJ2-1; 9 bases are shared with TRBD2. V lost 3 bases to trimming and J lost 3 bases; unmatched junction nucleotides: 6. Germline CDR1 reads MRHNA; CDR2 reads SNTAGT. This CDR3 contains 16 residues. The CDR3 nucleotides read TGTGCCAGCAGTGAATTCTCTAGCGGGAACTACAATGAGCAGTTCTTC. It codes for CASSEFSSGNYNEQFF.

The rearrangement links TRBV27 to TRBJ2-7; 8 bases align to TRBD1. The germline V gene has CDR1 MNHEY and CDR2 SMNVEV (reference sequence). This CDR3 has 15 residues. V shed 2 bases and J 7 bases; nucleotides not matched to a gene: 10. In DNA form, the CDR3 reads TGTGCCAGCAGTTTAAACCCGACAGGGGTGGAGGAGCAGTACTTC. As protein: CASSLNPTGVEEQYF.

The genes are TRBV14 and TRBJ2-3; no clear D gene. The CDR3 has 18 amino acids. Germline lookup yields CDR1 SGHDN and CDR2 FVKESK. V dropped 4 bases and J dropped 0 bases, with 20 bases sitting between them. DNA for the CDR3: TGTGCCAGCAGCCCTTTCCCCTGGGCGGTGGCTAGCACAGATACGCAGTATTTT. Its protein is CASSPFPWAVASTDTQYF.

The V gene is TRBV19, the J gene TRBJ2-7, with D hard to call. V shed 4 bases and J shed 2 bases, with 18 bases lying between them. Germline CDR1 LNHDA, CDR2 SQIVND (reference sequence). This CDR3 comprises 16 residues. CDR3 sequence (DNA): TGTGCCAGTAGTACCTCCTTTGCCGTACCTACCTACGAGCAGTACTTC. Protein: CASSTSFAVPTYEQYF.

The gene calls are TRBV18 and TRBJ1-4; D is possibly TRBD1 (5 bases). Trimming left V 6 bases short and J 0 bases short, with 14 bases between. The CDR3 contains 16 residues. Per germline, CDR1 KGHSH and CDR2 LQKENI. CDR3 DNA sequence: TGTGCCAGCTCCGCCTTGGAGGGGTCAACTAATGAAAAACTGTTTTTT. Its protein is CASSALEGSTNEKLFF.

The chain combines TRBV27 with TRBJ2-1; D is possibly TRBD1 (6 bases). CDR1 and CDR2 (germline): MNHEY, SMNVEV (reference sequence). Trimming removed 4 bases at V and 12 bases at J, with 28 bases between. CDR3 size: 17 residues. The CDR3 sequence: CASSSPLTYEGQGRQFF. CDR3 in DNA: TGTGCCAGCAGTTCCCCACTGACTTATGAGGGACAAGGACGGCAGTTCTTC.

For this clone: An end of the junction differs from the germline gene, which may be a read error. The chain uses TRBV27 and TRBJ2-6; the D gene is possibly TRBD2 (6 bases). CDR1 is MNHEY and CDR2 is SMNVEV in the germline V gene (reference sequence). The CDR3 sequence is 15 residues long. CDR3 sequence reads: CASSLMGTGANVLTF. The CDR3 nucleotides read TGTGCCAGCAGTTTAATGGGGACTGGCGCCAACGTCCTGACTTTC.

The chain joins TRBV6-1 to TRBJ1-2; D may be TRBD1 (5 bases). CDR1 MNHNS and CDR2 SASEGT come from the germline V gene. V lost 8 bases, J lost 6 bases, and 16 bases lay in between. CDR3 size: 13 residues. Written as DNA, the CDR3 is TGTGCCAGCGTATGGTGGCAGGGAAATGGCTACACCTTC. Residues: CASVWWQGNGYTF.

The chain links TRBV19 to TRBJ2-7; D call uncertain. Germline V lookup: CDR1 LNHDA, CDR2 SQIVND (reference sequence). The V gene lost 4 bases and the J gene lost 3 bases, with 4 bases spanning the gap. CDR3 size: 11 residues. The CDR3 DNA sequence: TGTGCCAGTAGTACGGACTACGAGCAGTACTTC. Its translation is CASSTDYEQYF.

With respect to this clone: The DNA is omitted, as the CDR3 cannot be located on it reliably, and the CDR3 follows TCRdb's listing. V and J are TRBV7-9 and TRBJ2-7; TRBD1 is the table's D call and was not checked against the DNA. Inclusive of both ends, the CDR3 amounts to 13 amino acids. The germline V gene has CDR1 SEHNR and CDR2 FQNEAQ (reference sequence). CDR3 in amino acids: CASSVGSGSGEYF.

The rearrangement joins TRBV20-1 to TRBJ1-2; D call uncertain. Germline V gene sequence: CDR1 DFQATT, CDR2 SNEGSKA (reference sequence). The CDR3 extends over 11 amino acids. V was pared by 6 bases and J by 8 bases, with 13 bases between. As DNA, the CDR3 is TGCAGTGCCACCTTGTCGGGAGGCTACACCTTC. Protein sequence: CSATLSGGYTF.